This T cell receptor beta chain was observed in a study of CD8 T cells in Susac syndrome. cDNA came from 0.5 to 1 ug RNA primed by random hexamers. It was immunoSEQ multiplex PCR that amplified TCR beta CDR3 across 54 Vbeta and 13 Jbeta. TCRdb reanalysed the immunoSEQ multiplex PCR reads using MiXCR and keeps one entry per CDR3 protein. The data hold roughly 180,000 distinct CDR3 sequences, with about 95% observed a single time. The V end was cut by 2 bases, the J end by 5 bases, with 7 bases between. Per germline, CDR1 LGHNA and CDR2 YSLEER. This CDR3 has 13 residues. TEMRA cells were FACS-enriched, with CD8+ and CD4+ T cells isolated negatively.

The TCR was taken from a human donor in good health. The sample comprised CD4+ T cells from PBMCs. This chain uses TRBV4-3 with TRBJ1-5; D not resolved. In nucleotides, the CDR3 is TGCGCCAGCAGCCAACAATTGGATCAGCCCCAGCATTTT. This sequence encodes CASSQQLDQPQHF.